The present T cell receptor beta chain was sequenced within a study of cytomegalovirus exposure and HLA in healthy donors. Trimming cost V 5 bases and J 2 bases; bases outside gene matches: 6. Per the germline V gene, CDR1 is SGHRS and CDR2 is YFSETQ. The CDR3 sequence is 14 residues long. The table came from immunoSEQ multiplex PCR; TCRdb's copy has only in-frame clones and leaves some out. The data hold more than 95,000 clones, with roughly 93% observed a single time. The chain couples TRBV5-1 to TRBJ2-5; TRBD1 matches at 7 bases. Sequences were obtained from PBMCs. This TCR came from a woman between 18 and 29 years old in good health and CMV-seronegative. CDR3 DNA: TGCGCCAGCAGGACAGGGTTTGGGCAAGAGACCCAGTACTTC. Translated, it gives CASRTGFGQETQYF.